The entry below gives a single T cell receptor (beta chain) sequence along with its context. What it binds is not known. The CDR3 loop spans 15 amino acids. With V trimmed by 3 bases and J by 2 bases, 6 bases remained unmatched. Germline-derived CDR1 and CDR2 are DFQATT and SNEGSKA (reference sequence). This specimen comes from a study of T cell repertoires in cytomegalovirus infection. The overall study: A matching HLA type, together with CMV infection, was signaled by public TCR beta signatures. Findings and caveats of the study: Within the response measured ex vivo, HLA-C-restricted CMV-specific TCR beta clonotypes were dominant. Cumulative public TCR beta family frequency identified CMV carriers with the relevant HLA.

TCRdb independently ran MiXCR on the reads; one entry per CDR3 protein. The sample carries around 740,000 distinct CDR3 sequences, approximately 40% recorded once. The rearrangement links TRBV20-1 to TRBJ1-3; 8 bases map to TRBD1. The sequenced material came from PBMCs. This sequence was found in a human donor in good health (CMV status not recorded). Some clones in this sample may be carry-over from other donors' samples. The CDR3 DNA sequence: TGCAGTGCTAGGCCCCCACAGGGGGCTGGAAACACCATATATTTT. This codes for CSARPPQGAGNTIYF.